This T cell receptor beta chain was captured in a study of identical twins. This clonotype showed up just once. This CDR3 has 13 amino acids. Germline CDR1 and CDR2: ENHRY and SYGVKD. Trimming shortened V by 4 bases and J by 8 bases, and 12 bases separated the two germline ends. TCRdb re-called the 5' RACE reads with MiXCR, one entry per CDR3 protein. Of 1.5 million to 2 million distinct CDR3 sequences in the sample, roughly a third were seen once. The sample taken for sequencing was cord blood. This sequence joins TRBV10-3 and TRBJ2-1; D possibly corresponds to TRBD2 (6 bases). The source of this sequence is a newborn girl in good health. CDR3 in amino acids: CAISGVIADEQFF. The CDR3 DNA reads as TGTGCCATCAGTGGAGTGATAGCGGATGAGCAGTTCTTC.